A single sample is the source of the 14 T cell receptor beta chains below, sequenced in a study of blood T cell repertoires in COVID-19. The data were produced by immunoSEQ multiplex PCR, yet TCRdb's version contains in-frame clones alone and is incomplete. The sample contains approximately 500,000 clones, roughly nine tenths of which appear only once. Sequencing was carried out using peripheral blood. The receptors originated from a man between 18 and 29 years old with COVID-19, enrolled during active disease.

In DNA form, the CDR3 reads TGTGCCAGCAGTTCTCGGCGGGATCTAAACAATGAGCAGTTCTTC. This sequence encodes CASSSRRDLNNEQFF. J is TRBJ2-1 and V is TRBV6-2 or TRBV6-3, with TRBD2 as a possible D gene (6 bases). This CDR3 has 15 amino acids. Trimming shortened V by 4 bases and J by 5 bases, and 15 bases separated the two germline ends. Germline assignment: CDR1 MNHEY and CDR2 SVGEGT.

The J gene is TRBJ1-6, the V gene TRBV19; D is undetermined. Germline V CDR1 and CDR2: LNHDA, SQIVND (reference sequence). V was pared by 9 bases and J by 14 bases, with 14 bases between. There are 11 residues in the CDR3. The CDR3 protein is CASFAGEALHF. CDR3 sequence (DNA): TGTGCCAGCTTTGCCGGGGAGGCCCTCCACTTT.

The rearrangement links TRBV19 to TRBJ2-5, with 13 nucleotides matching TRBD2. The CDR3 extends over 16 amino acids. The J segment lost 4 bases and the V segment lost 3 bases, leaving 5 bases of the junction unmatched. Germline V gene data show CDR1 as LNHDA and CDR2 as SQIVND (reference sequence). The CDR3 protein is CASSMTSGGPGETQYF. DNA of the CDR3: TGTGCCAGTAGTATGACTAGCGGGGGGCCCGGAGAGACCCAGTACTTC.

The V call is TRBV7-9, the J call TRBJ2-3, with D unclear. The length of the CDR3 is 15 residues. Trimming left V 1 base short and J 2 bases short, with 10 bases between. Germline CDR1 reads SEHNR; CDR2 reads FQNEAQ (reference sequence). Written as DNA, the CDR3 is TGTGCCAGCAGCTTAGTTGCGGTAGACACAGATACGCAGTATTTT. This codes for CASSLVAVDTDTQYF.

The CDR3 coding sequence is TGCAGCGTTGATCCCCAGGGGGTGAACACTGAAGCTTTCTTT. This translates into CSVDPQGVNTEAFF. V gene TRBV29-1 combines with J gene TRBJ1-1; 7 bases map to TRBD1. This CDR3 has 14 amino acids. Germline V CDR1 and CDR2: SQVTM, ANQGSEA. After removal of 3 bases from V and 0 bases from J, the junction contained 4 bases not matched to a gene.

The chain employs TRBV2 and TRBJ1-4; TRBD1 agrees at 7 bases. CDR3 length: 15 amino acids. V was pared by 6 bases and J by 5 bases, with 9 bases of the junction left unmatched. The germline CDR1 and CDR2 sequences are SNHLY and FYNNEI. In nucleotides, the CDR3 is TGTGCCAGCAGCGGTATGGGACAGAAGAATGAAAAACTGTTTTTT. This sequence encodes CASSGMGQKNEKLFF.

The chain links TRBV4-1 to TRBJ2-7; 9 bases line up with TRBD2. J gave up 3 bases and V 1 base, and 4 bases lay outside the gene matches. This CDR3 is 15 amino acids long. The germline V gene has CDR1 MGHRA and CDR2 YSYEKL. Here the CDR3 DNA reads TGCGCCAGCAGCCAAGGGGCGGGAGGGGTCTACGAGCAGTACTTC. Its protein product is CASSQGAGGVYEQYF.

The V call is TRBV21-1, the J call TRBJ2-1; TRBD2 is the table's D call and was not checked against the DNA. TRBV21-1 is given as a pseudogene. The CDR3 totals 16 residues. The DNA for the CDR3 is TGTGCCAGCATCAAAGGGGGGAGGGGGGCCGTCGATGAGCAGTTCTTC. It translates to CASIKGGRGAVDEQFF.

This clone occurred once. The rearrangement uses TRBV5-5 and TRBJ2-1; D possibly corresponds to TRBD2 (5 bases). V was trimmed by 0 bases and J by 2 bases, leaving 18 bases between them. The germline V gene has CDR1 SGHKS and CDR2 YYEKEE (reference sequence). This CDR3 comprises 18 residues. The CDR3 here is CASSLEGKRPDAYNEQFF. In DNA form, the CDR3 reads TGTGCCAGCAGCTTGGAAGGTAAGCGGCCGGATGCCTACAATGAGCAGTTCTTC.

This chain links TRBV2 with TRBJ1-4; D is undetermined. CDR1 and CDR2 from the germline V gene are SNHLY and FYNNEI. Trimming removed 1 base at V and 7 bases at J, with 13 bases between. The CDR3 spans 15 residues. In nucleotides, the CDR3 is TGTGCCAGCAGTGAAGAAGGCAGCCGGGGTGAAAAACTGTTTTTT. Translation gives CASSEEGSRGEKLFF.

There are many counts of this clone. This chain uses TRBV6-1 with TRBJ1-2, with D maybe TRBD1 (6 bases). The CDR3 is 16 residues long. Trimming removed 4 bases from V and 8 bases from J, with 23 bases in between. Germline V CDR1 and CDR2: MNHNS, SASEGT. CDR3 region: CASSVRSVWGREGYTF. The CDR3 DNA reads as TGTGCCAGCAGTGTTCGATCGGTGTGGGGGCGTGAGGGCTACACCTTC.

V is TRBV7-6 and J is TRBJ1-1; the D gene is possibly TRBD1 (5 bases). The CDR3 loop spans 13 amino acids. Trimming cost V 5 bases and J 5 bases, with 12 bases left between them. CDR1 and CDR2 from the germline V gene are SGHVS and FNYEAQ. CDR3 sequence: CASSGQDYTEAFF. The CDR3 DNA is TGTGCCAGCAGCGGACAAGATTATACTGAAGCTTTCTTT.

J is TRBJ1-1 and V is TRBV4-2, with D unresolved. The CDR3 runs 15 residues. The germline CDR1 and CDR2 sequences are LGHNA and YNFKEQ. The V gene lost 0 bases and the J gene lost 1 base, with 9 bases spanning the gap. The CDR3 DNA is TGTGCCAGCAGCCAAGATTTAGGAGCGAACACTGAAGCTTTCTTT. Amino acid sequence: CASSQDLGANTEAFF.

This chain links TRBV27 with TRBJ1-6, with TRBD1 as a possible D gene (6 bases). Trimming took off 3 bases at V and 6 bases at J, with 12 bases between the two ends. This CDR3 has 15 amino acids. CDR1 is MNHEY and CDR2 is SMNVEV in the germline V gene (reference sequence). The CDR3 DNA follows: TGTGCCAGCAGTTTGTTCCAGGGGCTTAATTCACCCCTCCACTTT. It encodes CASSLFQGLNSPLHF.